This TCR beta chain was found in a study of blood T cell repertoires in COVID-19. Clones were read by immunoSEQ multiplex PCR, and TCRdb kept only the in-frame ones, dropping some. The data hold 150,000 to 200,000 clones, with 83% observed a single time. The V and J ends lost 7 bases and 1 base respectively, with 10 bases between them. Per the germline V gene, CDR1 is SNHLY and CDR2 is FYNNEI. CDR3 length: 13 residues. The specimen was peripheral blood. The source is a human donor in a cohort sampled during active COVID-19. This rearrangement joins TRBV2 to TRBJ1-1; the D gene is possibly TRBD1 (5 bases). The CDR3 region has the DNA TGTGCCAGCATTAGGACAACGAACACTGAAGCTTTCTTT. This encodes CASIRTTNTEAFF.